This T cell receptor beta chain was sequenced in a study of blood T cell repertoires in COVID-19. Sequencing used immunoSEQ multiplex PCR; TCRdb keeps in-frame clones, though not all of them. The sample has over 150,000 clones, roughly 84% seen once. The CDR3 spans 14 residues. V was pared by 2 bases and J by 0 bases, with 8 bases between. Germline V gene data show CDR1 as GTSNPN and CDR2 as SVGIG (reference sequence). Each participant's cohort was designated according to participant-reported clinical history. This clone was counted only a few times. The receptor's source is a man aged 35 to 55 who had recovered from COVID-19. The genes are TRBV30 and TRBJ1-3; the D gene is possibly TRBD1 (6 bases). The sample taken for sequencing was PBMCs or T cells enriched from blood (not recorded which). The CDR3, as DNA: TGTGCCTGGAGTAGGGGGAGCTCTGGAAACACCATATATTTT. This translates into CAWSRGSSGNTIYF. Supplemented by reference TRBV30 and TRBJ1-3, the full variable domain reads SQTIHQWPATLVQPVGSPLSLECTVEGTSNPNLYWYRQAAGRGLQLLFYSVGIGQISSEVPQNLSASRPQDRQFILSSKKLLLSDSGFYLCAWSRGSSGNTIYFGEGSWLTVV.